These 24 T cell receptor beta chains came from one sample sequenced in a study of glioma-infiltrating T cells listed by TCRdb under 2016. The instrument given in TCRdb is Illumina MiSeq. The iRepertoire nested amplicon-rescue multiplex PCR (arm-PCR) platform was used to amplify TCR alpha and beta CDR3 regions from RNA. TCRdb redid the processing of the public reads, applying fastp at Q25 and MiXCR, and retained in-frame beta chains. All rows with the same CDR3 protein become a single entry with the most common DNA and genes. The sample contains approximately 110,000 distinct CDR3 sequences, 25% of them found a single time. The ten largest clones add up to just under 35% of the sample. Sequencing was done on a sample of glioma tissue, nonneoplastic brain tissue, or PBMCs (not recorded which). All receptors come from a human donor with low-grade glioma or glioblastoma, undergoing nonglioma brain surgery, or in good health (not recorded which).

This clonotype was counted many times. This rearrangement joins TRBV11-3 to TRBJ1-1; D is unclear. Trimming cost V 0 bases and J 5 bases, with 10 bases left between them. CDR1 and CDR2 (germline): SGHNT, YENEEA. This CDR3 has 14 residues. This chain's CDR3 is CASSLEELSTEAFF. As DNA, the CDR3 is TGTGCCAGCAGCTTAGAGGAGTTATCTACTGAAGCTTTCTTT.

The CDR3 sequence is CSVIPQNTGELFF. CDR3 coding DNA: TGCAGCGTGATCCCCCAGAACACCGGGGAGCTGTTTTTT. J is TRBJ2-2 and V is TRBV29-1; D gene unclear. Germline CDR1 is SQVTM and CDR2 is ANQGSEA. This CDR3 is 13 amino acids long. Trimming cost V 6 bases and J 1 base, with 9 bases left between them.

This clonotype has ten or more counts. This chain connects TRBV19 to TRBJ1-1, with D perhaps matching TRBD1 (6 bases). There are 14 residues in the CDR3. Germline CDR1 reads LNHDA; CDR2 reads SQIVND (reference sequence). The V and J ends lost 8 bases and 1 base respectively, with 14 bases between them. The CDR3 is CASARGVWNTEAFF. CDR3 nucleotides: TGTGCCAGTGCTAGGGGGGTATGGAACACTGAAGCTTTCTTT.

This clonotype was seen ten or more times. The chain couples TRBV7-3 to TRBJ2-7, with 10 positions matching TRBD2. Germline V gives CDR1 SGHTA, CDR2 FQGTGA. CDR3 length: 16 amino acids. J lost 5 bases, V lost 1 base, and 8 bases had no gene match. CDR3 bases: TGTGCCAGCAGCTTAAGCCCTGGGCTAGCGGGGGACGAGCAGTACTTC. Translated, it gives CASSLSPGLAGDEQYF.

This clonotype was detected many times. V gene TRBV7-2 combines with J gene TRBJ2-3, with D unresolved. The V gene lost 5 bases and the J gene lost 2 bases, with 11 bases spanning the gap. Germline CDR1 reads SGHTA; CDR2 reads FQGNSA. The CDR3 spans 14 residues. CDR3 amino acids: CASSPWAHTDTQYF. The CDR3 nucleotides read TGTGCCAGCAGCCCTTGGGCCCACACAGATACGCAGTATTTT.

This clonotype was recorded many times. The J gene is TRBJ1-1, the V gene TRBV28; D gene ambiguous. The V end was cut by 6 bases, the J end by 0 bases, with 5 bases between. The CDR3 extends over 12 amino acids. The germline CDR1 and CDR2 sequences are MDHEN and SYDVKM. The CDR3 sequence is CASRVMNTEAFF. The CDR3 coding sequence is TGTGCCAGCAGAGTAATGAACACTGAAGCTTTCTTT.

This clonotype was observed many times. The chain combines TRBV5-1 with TRBJ2-7, with D perhaps matching TRBD1 or TRBD2 (5 bases each). With 2 bases removed from V and 0 bases from J, the gap between germline ends came to 9 bases. Germline CDR1 SGHRS, CDR2 YFSETQ. There are 14 residues in the CDR3. The CDR3 loop reads CASSFRDRSYEQYF. The CDR3 DNA is TGCGCCAGCAGCTTCCGGGACCGCTCCTACGAGCAGTACTTC.

This clonotype was observed many times. The chain links TRBV27 to TRBJ1-2, with 10 bases matching TRBD1. This CDR3 is 15 amino acids long. Germline values: CDR1 MNHEY, CDR2 SMNVEV (reference sequence). Trimming took 4 bases from V and 4 from J; bases not matched to a gene: 6. DNA for the CDR3: TGTGCCAGCAGTTGGACAGGGGGGGGCCCCTATGGCTACACCTTC. It specifies CASSWTGGGPYGYTF.

Ten or more counts support this clonotype. The chain is built from TRBV7-9 and TRBJ1-2; D is possibly TRBD1 (5 bases). Germline assignment: CDR1 SEHNR and CDR2 FQNEAQ (reference sequence). The CDR3 extends over 14 amino acids. V was cut by 4 bases and J by 8 bases, with 17 bases left in between. The chain's CDR3 is CASSYGTDVWGYTF. The CDR3 nucleotides are TGTGCCAGCAGCTACGGGACCGACGTTTGGGGCTACACCTTC.

This clonotype was seen just once. It may be a read error: a sequence one base away is much more abundant. The chain uses TRBV7-9 and TRBJ1-6; 7 nucleotides align to TRBD1. This CDR3 region has 15 residues. Germline V gene sequence: CDR1 SEHNR, CDR2 FQNEAQ (reference sequence). In nucleotides, the CDR3 is TGTGCCGGCAGCTTCGACAGGGCCCAAGGTTCACCCCTCCACTTT. Protein sequence: CAGSFDRAQGSPLHF.

Here the CDR3 DNA reads TGCGCCAGCAGCCAAGGTCTCGGGCGGAGTAGCAATCAGCCCCAGCATTTT. It codes for CASSQGLGRSSNQPQHF. The V call is TRBV4-3, the J call TRBJ1-5; D not certain. V shed 1 base and J shed 0 bases, with 13 bases lying between them. The CDR3 length is 17 residues. Germline values: CDR1 LGHNA, CDR2 YSLEER.

This clonotype came up many times. The rearrangement joins TRBV27 to TRBJ2-1; D ambiguous. V was cut by 9 bases and J by 9 bases, with 15 bases left in between. Germline CDR1 and CDR2: MNHEY and SMNVEV (reference sequence). CDR3 length: 12 residues. The CDR3 DNA sequence: TGTGCCAGTTCGCTGAACTACGGTGAGCAGTTCTTC. Amino acids: CASSLNYGEQFF.

This clonotype was recorded once. The chain joins TRBV7-9 to TRBJ2-2; 7 bases are shared with TRBD1. This CDR3 has 16 amino acids. Germline-derived CDR1 and CDR2 are SEHNR and FQNEAQ (reference sequence). V dropped 1 base and J dropped 5; count of bases not matched to a gene: 7. CDR3 sequence reads: CASSLVGTVGTGELFF. As DNA, the CDR3 is TGTGCCAGCAGCTTAGTCGGGACAGTGGGTACCGGGGAGCTGTTTTTT.

This clonotype has at least ten counts. This chain uses TRBV20-1 with TRBJ2-1, with D possibly TRBD2 on 6 matching bases. The germline V and J ends were trimmed by 6 bases and 4 bases, with 16 bases remaining between them. The CDR3 extends over 14 amino acids. In germline, CDR1 is DFQATT, CDR2 SNEGSKA (reference sequence). CDR3 region: CSAFGRERYNEQFF. The CDR3 DNA follows: TGCAGTGCATTTGGCCGGGAGAGGTACAATGAGCAGTTCTTC.

This clonotype was seen many times. The chain has TRBV10-2 and TRBJ2-1; 9 bases align to TRBD2. The CDR3 covers 14 residues. The V and J ends lost 8 bases and 11 bases, in that order; junction bases with no gene match: 13. CDR1 and CDR2 (germline): WSHSY, SAAADI. The CDR3 sequence is CASLGLASSRQQFF. The CDR3 DNA sequence: TGCGCCAGCTTAGGACTAGCGTCCTCCCGGCAGCAGTTCTTC.

This clonotype has ten or more counts. The rearrangement uses TRBV7-3 and TRBJ1-1; D gene unclear. Trimming stripped 5 bases from V and 2 bases from J, with 9 bases between. The germline CDR1 and CDR2 sequences are SGHTA and FQGTGA. This CDR3 is 13 amino acids long. In DNA, the CDR3 is TGTGCCAGCAGCCCCTTCTTTAACACTGAAGCTTTCTTT. As protein: CASSPFFNTEAFF. Full variable domain (outside the CDR3, taken from reference TRBV7-3 and TRBJ1-1): GAGVSQTPSNKVTEKGKYVELRCDPISGHTALYWYRQSLGQGPEFLIYFQGTGAADDSGLPNDRFFAVRPEGSVSTLKIQRTERGDSAVYLCASSPFFNTEAFFGQGTRLTVV.

This clonotype was detected ten times or more. This rearrangement joins TRBV10-2 to TRBJ2-3; D is uncertain. This CDR3 has 11 amino acids. The V end lost 7 bases, the J end lost 0 bases, and 2 bases lay between the germline ends. Germline assignment: CDR1 WSHSY and CDR2 SAAADI. The CDR3 nucleotides read TGCGCCAGCACTAGCACAGATACGCAGTATTTT. Protein sequence: CASTSTDTQYF.

The V call is TRBV4-1, the J call TRBJ1-3, with D unresolved. The germline V gene has CDR1 MGHRA and CDR2 YSYEKL. V lost 4 bases and J 2 bases, leaving 12 bases between the germline ends. The CDR3 extends over 15 amino acids. In DNA form, the CDR3 reads TGCGCCAGCAGCCGGTGGGCTTTCCCTGGAAACACCATATATTTT. As protein: CASSRWAFPGNTIYF.

This clonotype was counted ten times or more. The chain is built from TRBV15 and TRBJ1-1; the D is unclear. This CDR3 has 11 amino acids. V shed 5 bases and J shed 7 bases, with 8 bases lying between them. Germline V CDR1 and CDR2: LNHNV, YYDKDF (reference sequence). In DNA form, the CDR3 reads TGTGCCACCAGCGGACGGGATGAAGCTTTCTTT. As protein: CATSGRDEAFF.

About this clonotype: This clone may be a read error of a much larger clone one base away. CDR3 nucleotide sequence: TGTGCCAGCAGCTCCTTGTTGCGGGAGGACGATCTTGAGCAGTTCTTC. Translated, it gives CASSSLLREDDLEQFF. The rearrangement joins TRBV7-2 to TRBJ2-1, with 8 bases aligning to TRBD2. The CDR3 is 16 residues long. V lost 4 bases and J lost 9; bases outside the gene matches: 14. Germline values: CDR1 SGHTA, CDR2 FQGNSA.

In this sample, this clonotype turned up many times. The chain joins TRBV7-2 to TRBJ1-3, with D unresolved. CDR3 size: 13 residues. CDR1 and CDR2 (germline): SGHTA, FQGNSA. Between the trimmed V and J ends, which lost 5 bases and 4 bases, there was a span of 9 bases. The CDR3: CASSPYNGNTIYF. As DNA, the CDR3 is TGTGCCAGCAGCCCTTACAACGGAAACACCATATATTTT.

This clonotype showed up just a few times. This may be a read error: a much more frequent sequence differs by one nucleotide. V is TRBV6-2 or TRBV6-3 and J is TRBJ2-7, with TRBD1 matching 8 bases. CDR3 length equals 18 residues. Germline CDR1 MNHEY, CDR2 SVGEGT. With 4 bases clipped from V and 6 bases from J, the junction kept 20 bases outside the gene matches. CDR3 coding DNA: TGTGCCAGCAGTTCTTATACGGGAATCAGGACAGGGCCGGGCGAGCAGTACTTC. Translated, it gives CASSSYTGIRTGPGEQYF.

As concerns this clonotype: Compared with germline, one end of the junction differs, possibly owing to a read error. The chain couples TRBV12-3 or TRBV12-4 to TRBJ2-1, with D perhaps matching TRBD2 (5 bases). There are 14 residues in the CDR3. CDR3: CASSRLRSGNEEFF. DNA of the CDR3: TGTGCCAGCAGCCGGCTCCGCTCGGGGAATGAGGAGTTCTTC.

There are many counts of this clonotype. The chain is built from TRBV4-2 and TRBJ2-1; TRBD2 aligns across 8 bases. In germline, CDR1 is LGHNA, CDR2 YNFKEQ. The CDR3 consists of 17 residues. V shed 3 bases, J shed 2 bases, and the junction held 9 bases outside the gene matches. Here the CDR3 DNA reads TGTGCCAGCAGCCACTACGTCGGGAGGGCCGCCTACAATGAGCAGTTCTTC. It codes for CASSHYVGRAAYNEQFF.